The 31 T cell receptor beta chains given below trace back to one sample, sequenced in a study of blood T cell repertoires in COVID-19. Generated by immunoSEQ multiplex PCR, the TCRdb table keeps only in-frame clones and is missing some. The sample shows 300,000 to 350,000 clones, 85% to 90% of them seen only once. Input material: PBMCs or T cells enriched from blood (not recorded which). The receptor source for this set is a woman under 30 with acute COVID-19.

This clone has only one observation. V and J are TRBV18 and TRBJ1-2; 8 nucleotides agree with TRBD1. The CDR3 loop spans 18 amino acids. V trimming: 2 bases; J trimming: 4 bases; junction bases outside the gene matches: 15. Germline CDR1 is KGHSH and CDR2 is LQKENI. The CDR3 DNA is TGTGCCAGCTCACCAGAAAGTTTGTGGACAGGGACTACCTATGGCTACACCTTC. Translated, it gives CASSPESLWTGTTYGYTF.

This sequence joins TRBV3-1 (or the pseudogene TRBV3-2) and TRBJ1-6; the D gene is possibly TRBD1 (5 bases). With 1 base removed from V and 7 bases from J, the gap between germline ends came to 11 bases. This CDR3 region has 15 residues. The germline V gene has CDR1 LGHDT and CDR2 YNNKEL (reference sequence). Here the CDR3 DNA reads TGTGCCAGCAGCCAAGTTAGGGGTCGCAATTCACCCCTCCACTTT. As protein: CASSQVRGRNSPLHF.

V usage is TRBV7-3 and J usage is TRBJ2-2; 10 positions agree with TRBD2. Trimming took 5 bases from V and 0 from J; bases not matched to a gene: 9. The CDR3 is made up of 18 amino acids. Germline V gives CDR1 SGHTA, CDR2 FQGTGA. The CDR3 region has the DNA TGTGCCAGCAGCCGGATGTTAGCGGGAGGACCGAACACCGGGGAGCTGTTTTTT. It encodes CASSRMLAGGPNTGELFF. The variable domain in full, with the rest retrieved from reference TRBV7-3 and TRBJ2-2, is GAGVSQTPSNKVTEKGKYVELRCDPISGHTALYWYRQSLGQGPEFLIYFQGTGAADDSGLPNDRFFAVRPEGSVSTLKIQRTERGDSAVYLCASSRMLAGGPNTGELFFGEGSRLTVL.

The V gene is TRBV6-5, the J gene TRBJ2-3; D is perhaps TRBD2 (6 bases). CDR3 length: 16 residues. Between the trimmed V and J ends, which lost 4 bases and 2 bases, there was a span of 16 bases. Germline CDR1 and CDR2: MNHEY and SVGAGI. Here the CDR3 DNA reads TGTGCCAGCAGTTTCTCTCGACGGGGGAACACAGATACGCAGTATTTT. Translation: CASSFSRRGNTDTQYF.

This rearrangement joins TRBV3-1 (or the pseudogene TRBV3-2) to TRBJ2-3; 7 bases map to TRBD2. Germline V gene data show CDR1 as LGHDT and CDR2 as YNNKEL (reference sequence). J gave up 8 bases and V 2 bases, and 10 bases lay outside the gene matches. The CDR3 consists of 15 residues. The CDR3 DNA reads TGTGCCAGCAGCCAAACTGGCGGGAGTGGGAGTACGCAGTATTTT. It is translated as CASSQTGGSGSTQYF.

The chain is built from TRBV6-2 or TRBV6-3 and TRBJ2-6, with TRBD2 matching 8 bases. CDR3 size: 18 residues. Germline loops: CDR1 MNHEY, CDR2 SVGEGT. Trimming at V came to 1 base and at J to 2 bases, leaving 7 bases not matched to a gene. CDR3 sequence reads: CASSYLPGGGTGANVLTF. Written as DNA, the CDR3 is TGTGCCAGCAGTTACTTACCGGGAGGGGGGACTGGGGCCAACGTCCTGACTTTC.

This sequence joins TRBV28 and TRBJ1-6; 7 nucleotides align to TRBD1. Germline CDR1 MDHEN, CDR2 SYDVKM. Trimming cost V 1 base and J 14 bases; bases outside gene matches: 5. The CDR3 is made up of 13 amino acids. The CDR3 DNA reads TGTGCCAGCAGTTTATCAGGGGGTCTCACCCTCCACTTT. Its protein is CASSLSGGLTLHF.

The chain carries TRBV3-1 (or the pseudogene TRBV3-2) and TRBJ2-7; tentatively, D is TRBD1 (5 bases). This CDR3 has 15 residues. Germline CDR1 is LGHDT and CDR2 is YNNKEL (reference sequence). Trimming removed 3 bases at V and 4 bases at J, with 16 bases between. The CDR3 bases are TGTGCCAGCAGCCATGCTCGGCAGGGTGGATACGAGCAGTACTTC. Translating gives CASSHARQGGYEQYF.

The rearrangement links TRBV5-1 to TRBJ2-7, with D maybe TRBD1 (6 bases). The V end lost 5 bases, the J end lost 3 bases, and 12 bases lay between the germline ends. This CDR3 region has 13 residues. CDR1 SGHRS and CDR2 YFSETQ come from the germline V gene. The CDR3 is CASRAQGFYEQYF. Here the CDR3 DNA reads TGCGCCAGCAGGGCACAGGGATTCTACGAGCAGTACTTC. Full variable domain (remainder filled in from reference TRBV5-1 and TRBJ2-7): KAGVTQTPRYLIKTRGQQVTLSCSPISGHRSVSWYQQTPGQGLQFLFEYFSETQRNKGNFPGRFSGRQFSNSRSEMNVSTLELGDSALYLCASRAQGFYEQYFGPGTRLTVT.

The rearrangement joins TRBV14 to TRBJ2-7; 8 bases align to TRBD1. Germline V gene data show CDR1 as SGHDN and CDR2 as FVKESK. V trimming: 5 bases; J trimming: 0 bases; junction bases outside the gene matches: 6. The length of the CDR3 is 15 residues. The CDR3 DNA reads TGTGCCAGCAGCGGCCGGACAGGGCCCTCCTACGAGCAGTACTTC. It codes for CASSGRTGPSYEQYF. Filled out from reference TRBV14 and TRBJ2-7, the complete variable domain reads EAGVTQFPSHSVIEKGQTVTLRCDPISGHDNLYWYRRVMGKEIKFLLHFVKESKQDESGMPNNRFLAERTGGTYSTLKVQPAELEDSGVYFCASSGRTGPSYEQYFGPGTRLTVT.

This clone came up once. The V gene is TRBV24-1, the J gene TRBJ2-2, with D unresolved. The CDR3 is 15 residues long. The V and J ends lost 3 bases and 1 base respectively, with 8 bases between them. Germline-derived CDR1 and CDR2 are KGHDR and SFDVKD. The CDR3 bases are TGTGCCACCAGTGATCCGAGACAGAACACCGGGGAGCTGTTTTTT. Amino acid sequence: CATSDPRQNTGELFF.

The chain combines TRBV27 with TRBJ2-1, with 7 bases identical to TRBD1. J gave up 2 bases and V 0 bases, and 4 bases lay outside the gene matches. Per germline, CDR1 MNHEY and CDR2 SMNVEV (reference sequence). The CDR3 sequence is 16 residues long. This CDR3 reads CASSLSQGVTYNEQFF. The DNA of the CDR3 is TGTGCCAGCAGTTTATCCCAGGGGGTGACCTACAATGAGCAGTTCTTC.

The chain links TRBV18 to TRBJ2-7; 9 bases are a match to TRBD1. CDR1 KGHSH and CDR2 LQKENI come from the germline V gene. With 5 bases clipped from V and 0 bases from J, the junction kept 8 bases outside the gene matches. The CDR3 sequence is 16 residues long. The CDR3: CASSGTGSPSSYEQYF. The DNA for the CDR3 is TGTGCCAGCTCAGGGACAGGGTCCCCCTCCTCCTACGAGCAGTACTTC.

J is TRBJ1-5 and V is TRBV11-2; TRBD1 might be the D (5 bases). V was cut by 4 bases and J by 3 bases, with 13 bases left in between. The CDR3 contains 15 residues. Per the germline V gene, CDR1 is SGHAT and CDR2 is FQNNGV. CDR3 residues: CASSSGPYPNQPQHF. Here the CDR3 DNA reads TGTGCCAGCAGCTCAGGGCCCTACCCCAATCAGCCCCAGCATTTT. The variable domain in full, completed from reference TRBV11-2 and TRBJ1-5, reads EAGVAQSPRYKIIEKRQSVAFWCNPISGHATLYWYQQILGQGPKLLIQFQNNGVVDDSQLPKDRFSAERLKGVDSTLKIQPAKLEDSAVYLCASSSGPYPNQPQHFGDGTRLSIL.

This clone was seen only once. CDR3 loop: CASMGLDRGGKNIQYF. The CDR3, as DNA: TGTGCCAGCATGGGATTGGACAGGGGAGGCAAAAACATTCAGTACTTC. This chain connects TRBV28 to TRBJ2-4; 9 bases fit TRBD1. V was clipped by 7 bases and J by 3 bases; unmatched bases: 10. From germline, CDR1 is MDHEN and CDR2 SYDVKM. CDR3 size: 16 residues.

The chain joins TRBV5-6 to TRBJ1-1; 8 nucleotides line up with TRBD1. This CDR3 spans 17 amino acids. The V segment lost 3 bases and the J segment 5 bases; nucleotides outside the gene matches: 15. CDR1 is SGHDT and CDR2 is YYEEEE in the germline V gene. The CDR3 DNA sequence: TGTGCCAGCAGCTACGGGACAGGCGGGGGTTTGTGGACTGAAGCTTTCTTT. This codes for CASSYGTGGGLWTEAFF.

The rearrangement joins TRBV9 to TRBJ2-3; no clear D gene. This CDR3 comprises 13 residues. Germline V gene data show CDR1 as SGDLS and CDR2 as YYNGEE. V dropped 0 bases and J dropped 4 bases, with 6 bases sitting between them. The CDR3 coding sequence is TGTGCCAGCAGCGTAGAGTCGGCAGATACGCAGTATTTT. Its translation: CASSVESADTQYF.

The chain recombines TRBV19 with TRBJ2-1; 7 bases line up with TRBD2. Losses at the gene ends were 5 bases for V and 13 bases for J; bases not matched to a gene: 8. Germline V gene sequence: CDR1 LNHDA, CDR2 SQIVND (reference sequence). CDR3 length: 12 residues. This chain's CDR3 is CASSSGTTSQFF. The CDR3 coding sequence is TGTGCCAGTAGTTCCGGGACTACTTCCCAGTTCTTC.

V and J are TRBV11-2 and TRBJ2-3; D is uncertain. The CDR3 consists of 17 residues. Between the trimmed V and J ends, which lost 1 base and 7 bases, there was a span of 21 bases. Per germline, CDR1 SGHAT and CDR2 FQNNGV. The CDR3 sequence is CASSLGVRRVPTNTQYF. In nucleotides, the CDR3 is TGTGCCAGCAGCTTAGGGGTGCGGCGAGTACCCACGAATACGCAGTATTTT.

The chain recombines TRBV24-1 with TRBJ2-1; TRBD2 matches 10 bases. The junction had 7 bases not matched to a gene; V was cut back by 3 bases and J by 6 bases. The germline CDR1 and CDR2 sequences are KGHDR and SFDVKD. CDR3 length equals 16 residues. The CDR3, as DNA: TGTGCCACCAGTGATCGTGGGACTAGCGCGGGCAATGAGCAGTTCTTC. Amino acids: CATSDRGTSAGNEQFF.

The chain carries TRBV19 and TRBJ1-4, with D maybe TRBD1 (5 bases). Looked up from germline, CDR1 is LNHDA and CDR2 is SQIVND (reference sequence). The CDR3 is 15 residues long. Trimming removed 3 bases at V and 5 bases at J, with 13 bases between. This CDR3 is CASSIGGKENEKLFF. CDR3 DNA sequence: TGTGCCAGTAGTATCGGGGGAAAAGAAAATGAAAAACTGTTTTTT.

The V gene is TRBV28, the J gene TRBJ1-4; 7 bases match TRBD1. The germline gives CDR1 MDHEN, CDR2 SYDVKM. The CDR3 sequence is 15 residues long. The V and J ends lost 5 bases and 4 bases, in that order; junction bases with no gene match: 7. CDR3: CASSETGRGNEKLFF. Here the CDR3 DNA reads TGTGCCAGCAGTGAGACAGGGCGAGGTAATGAAAAACTGTTTTTT.

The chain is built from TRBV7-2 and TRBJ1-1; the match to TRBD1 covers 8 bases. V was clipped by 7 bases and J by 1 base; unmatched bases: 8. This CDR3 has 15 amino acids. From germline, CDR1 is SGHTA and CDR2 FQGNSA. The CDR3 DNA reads TGTGCCAGCATCCCTTGGACAGGGCCGAACACTGAAGCTTTCTTT. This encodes CASIPWTGPNTEAFF.

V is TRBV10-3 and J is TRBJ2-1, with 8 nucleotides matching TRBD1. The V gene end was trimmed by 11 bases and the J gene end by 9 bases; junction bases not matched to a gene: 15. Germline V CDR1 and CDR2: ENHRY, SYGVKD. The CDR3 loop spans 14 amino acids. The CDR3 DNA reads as TGTGCCGCAAGGGGGGACAGGCTCAATAGTGAGCAGTTCTTC. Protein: CAARGDRLNSEQFF.

The DNA for the CDR3 is TGTGCCAGCAGCTTTCCCGGGGCACCCCTCCACTTT. The encoded protein is CASSFPGAPLHF. The chain joins TRBV7-3 to TRBJ1-6; D gene ambiguous. Germline CDR1 and CDR2: SGHTA and FQGTGA. The CDR3 is 12 residues long. V shed 3 bases and J shed 11 bases, with 8 bases lying between them.

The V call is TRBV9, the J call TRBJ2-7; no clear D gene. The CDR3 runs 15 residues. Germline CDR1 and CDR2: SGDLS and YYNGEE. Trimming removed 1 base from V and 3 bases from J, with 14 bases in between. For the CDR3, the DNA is TGTGCCAGCAGCGTAAGTGTAGATTTCGACTACGAGCAGTACTTC. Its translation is CASSVSVDFDYEQYF.

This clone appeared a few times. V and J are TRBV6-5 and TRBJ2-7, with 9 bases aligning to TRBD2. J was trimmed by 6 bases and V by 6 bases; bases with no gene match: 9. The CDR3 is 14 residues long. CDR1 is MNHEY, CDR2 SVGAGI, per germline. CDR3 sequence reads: CASRPGLASVEQYF. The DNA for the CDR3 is TGTGCCAGCAGACCGGGACTAGCCTCAGTCGAGCAGTACTTC.

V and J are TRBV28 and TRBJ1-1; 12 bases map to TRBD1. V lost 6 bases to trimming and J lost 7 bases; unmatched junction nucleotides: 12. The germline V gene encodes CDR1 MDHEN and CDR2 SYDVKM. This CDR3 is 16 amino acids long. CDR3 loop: CASRPTAGQGAGEAFF. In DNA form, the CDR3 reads TGTGCCAGCAGACCAACCGCGGGACAGGGGGCAGGTGAAGCTTTCTTT. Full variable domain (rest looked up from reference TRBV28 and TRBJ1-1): DVKVTQSSRYLVKRTGEKVFLECVQDMDHENMFWYRQDPGLGLRLIYFSYDVKMKEKGDIPEGYSVSREKKERFSLILESASTNQTSMYLCASRPTAGQGAGEAFFGQGTRLTVV.

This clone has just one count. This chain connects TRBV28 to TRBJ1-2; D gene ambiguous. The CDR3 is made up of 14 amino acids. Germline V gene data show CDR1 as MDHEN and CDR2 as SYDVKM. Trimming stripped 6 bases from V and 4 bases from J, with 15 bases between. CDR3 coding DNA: TGTGCCAGCAGCTCCGCCCCCAGAACCTATGGCTACACCTTC. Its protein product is CASSSAPRTYGYTF.

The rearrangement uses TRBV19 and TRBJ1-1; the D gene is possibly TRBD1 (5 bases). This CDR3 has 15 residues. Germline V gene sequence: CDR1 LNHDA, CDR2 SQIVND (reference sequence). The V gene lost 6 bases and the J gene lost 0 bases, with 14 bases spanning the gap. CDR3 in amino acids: CASSPQGGVNTEAFF. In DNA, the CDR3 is TGTGCCAGTAGCCCCCAGGGAGGGGTGAACACTGAAGCTTTCTTT.

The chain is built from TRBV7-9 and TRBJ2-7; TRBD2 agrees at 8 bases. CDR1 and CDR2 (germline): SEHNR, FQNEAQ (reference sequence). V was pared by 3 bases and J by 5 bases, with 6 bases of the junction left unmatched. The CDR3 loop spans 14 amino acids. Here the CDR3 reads CASSFGAGVNEQYF. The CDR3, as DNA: TGTGCCAGCAGCTTCGGAGCGGGAGTGAACGAGCAGTACTTC. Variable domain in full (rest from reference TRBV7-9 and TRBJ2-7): DTGVSQNPRHKITKRGQNVTFRCDPISEHNRLYWYRQTLGQGPEFLTYFQNEAQLEKSRLLSDRFSAERPKGSFSTLEIQRTEQGDSAMYLCASSFGAGVNEQYFGPGTRLTVT.